Below are 15 T cell receptor beta chains sequenced from a single sample in a study of spatial heterogeneity in lung cancer. MiXCR, applied by TCRdb to the 5' RACE reads, yields one record per CDR3 protein. Of 20,000 to 30,000 distinct CDR3 sequences listed, approximately 9.5% are singletons. Study results and caveats: Tumors with more nonsynonymous mutations had more expanded intratumoral alpha and beta TCRs.

Their antigens are not known. This sample's time point: sample taken at primary tumor resection. This material consisted of lung tumor tissue, taken at surgery. These receptors came from a male donor with early-stage non-small cell lung cancer.

Many counts were recorded for this clonotype. This rearrangement joins TRBV4-2 to TRBJ2-7, with TRBD2 matching 8 bases. After removal of 0 bases from V and 4 bases from J, the junction contained 5 bases not matched to a gene. The CDR3 has 15 amino acids. Germline V gives CDR1 LGHNA, CDR2 YNFKEQ. This chain's CDR3 is CASSQDTAGVYEQYF. CDR3 bases: TGTGCCAGCAGCCAAGATACAGCGGGAGTGTACGAGCAGTACTTC.

In its sample, this clonotype was seen many times. The chain recombines TRBV27 with TRBJ1-5, with D uncertain. This CDR3 comprises 14 residues. Germline CDR1 MNHEY, CDR2 SMNVEV (reference sequence). V shed 9 bases and J shed 3 bases, with 15 bases lying between them. The CDR3 DNA is TGTGCCAGTCGACCCCTGGGGTACAATCAGCCCCAGCATTTT. Translating gives CASRPLGYNQPQHF.

This clonotype was seen only a few times. The chain couples TRBV18 to TRBJ1-1; possible D gene TRBD1, 5 bases. CDR3 length: 15 residues. The V gene's germline CDR1 is KGHSH and CDR2 LQKENI. V lost 3 bases to trimming and J lost 0 bases, with 11 bases between them. CDR3 DNA: TGTGCCAGCTCACCTTACGGGGGGATGAACACTGAAGCTTTCTTT. As protein: CASSPYGGMNTEAFF.

The chain combines TRBV5-1 with TRBJ2-3; 9 bases match TRBD1. The CDR3 runs to 16 residues. Germline V gives CDR1 SGHRS, CDR2 YFSETQ. J was trimmed by 5 bases and V by 0 bases; bases with no gene match: 7. The CDR3 loop is CASSLEPGQGGDTQYF. CDR3 sequence (DNA): TGCGCCAGCAGCTTGGAACCGGGACAGGGTGGAGATACGCAGTATTTT. Combining the CDR3 with reference TRBV5-1 and TRBJ2-3 gives the whole variable domain KAGVTQTPRYLIKTRGQQVTLSCSPISGHRSVSWYQQTPGQGLQFLFEYFSETQRNKGNFPGRFSGRQFSNSRSEMNVSTLELGDSALYLCASSLEPGQGGDTQYFGPGTRLTVL.

This clonotype has a handful of counts. The rearrangement uses TRBV7-8 and TRBJ2-1, with a possible D match to TRBD2 (5 bases). Trimming removed 3 bases from V and 0 bases from J, with 15 bases in between. The length of the CDR3 is 17 residues. Germline CDR1 SGHVS, CDR2 FQNEAQ. CDR3 coding DNA: TGTGCCAGCAGCTTCCCACCCCGGGGTCGCTCCTACAATGAGCAGTTCTTC. It is translated as CASSFPPRGRSYNEQFF. Full variable domain (outside the CDR3, taken from reference TRBV7-8 and TRBJ2-1): GAGVSQSPRYKVAKRGQDVALRCDPISGHVSLFWYQQALGQGPEFLTYFQNEAQLDKSGLPSDRFFAERPEGSVSTLKIQRTQQEDSAVYLCASSFPPRGRSYNEQFFGPGTRLTVL.

The sample holds many counts of this clonotype. The chain links TRBV6-5 to TRBJ1-3; D gene uncertain. CDR1 and CDR2 from the germline V gene are MNHEY and SVGAGI. The ends were cut back, 7 bases at V and 2 bases at J, with 6 bases in the middle. The CDR3 has 12 residues. The CDR3 sequence is CASMSPGNTIYF. The CDR3 DNA sequence: TGTGCCAGCATGTCCCCTGGAAACACCATATATTTT.

This clonotype has ten or more counts. The chain recombines TRBV20-1 with TRBJ1-1; D is perhaps TRBD1 (5 bases). The V end lost 0 bases, the J end lost 6 bases, and 11 bases lay between the germline ends. CDR3 length equals 13 residues. The V gene's germline CDR1 is DFQATT and CDR2 SNEGSKA (reference sequence). The CDR3 DNA follows: TGCAGTGCTAGAGAACAGGATAGCGCTGAAGCTTTCTTT. Amino acid sequence: CSAREQDSAEAFF.

The genes are TRBV5-1 and TRBJ2-1; a possible D gene is TRBD1 (6 bases). This CDR3 spans 13 amino acids. Germline CDR1 SGHRS, CDR2 YFSETQ. V was cut by 0 bases and J by 5 bases, with 6 bases left in between. The CDR3 region has the DNA TGCGCCAGCAGCTTGGGACAGGACAATGAGCAGTTCTTC. Translated: CASSLGQDNEQFF.

This clonotype was seen just once. CDR3 sequence reads: CASRNKRNEQFF. In DNA, the CDR3 is TGTGCCAGCAGGAACAAGCGGAATGAGCAGTTCTTC. V and J are TRBV6-6 and TRBJ2-1; weak D call: TRBD2 (5 bases). The CDR3 has 12 amino acids. V was pared by 6 bases and J by 7 bases, with 10 bases between. Germline lookup yields CDR1 MNHNY and CDR2 SVGAGI (reference sequence).

The genes are TRBV29-1 and TRBJ2-5; 10 bases are a match to TRBD2. CDR1 is SQVTM and CDR2 is ANQGSEA in the germline V gene. Trimming removed 4 bases from V and 1 base from J; junction bases left unmatched: 3. The CDR3 contains 14 residues. CDR3 region: CSVARTSGQETQYF. The DNA of the CDR3 is TGCAGCGTTGCCCGGACTAGCGGCCAAGAGACCCAGTACTTC.

This clonotype has ten or more counts. This sequence joins TRBV20-1 and TRBJ2-3; TRBD2 is a possible D gene (6 bases). The CDR3 spans 13 residues. Per germline, CDR1 DFQATT and CDR2 SNEGSKA (reference sequence). The CDR3, as DNA: TGCAGGGGAGGTGGAGTCTCCACAGATACGCAGTATTTT. Protein product: CRGGGVSTDTQYF.

There are many counts of this clonotype. The chain combines TRBV28 with TRBJ1-1, with a weak D call TRBD1 (5 bases). Looked up from germline, CDR1 is MDHEN and CDR2 is SYDVKM. The CDR3 runs 15 residues. With 4 bases removed from V and 4 bases from J, the gap between germline ends came to 16 bases. CDR3 nucleotide sequence: TGTGCCAGCAGTTCAGACACGAAGGGGAGCACTGAAGCTTTCTTT. This sequence encodes CASSSDTKGSTEAFF.

Judged by abundance, this clonotype is medium-sized (0.01 to 0.1%). The chain employs TRBV6-2 or TRBV6-3 and TRBJ1-2; TRBD1 matches 10 bases. Per germline, CDR1 MNHEY and CDR2 SVGEGT. This CDR3 spans 17 amino acids. V shed 6 bases, J shed 7 bases, and the junction held 17 bases outside the gene matches. CDR3 sequence: CASSPPTLDRGNGGYTF. CDR3 sequence (DNA): TGTGCCAGCAGCCCTCCGACCTTGGACAGGGGGAATGGTGGCTACACCTTC.

This clonotype was found many times. The V and J genes are TRBV5-1 and TRBJ2-2; D not resolved. Trimming removed 1 base at V and 4 bases at J, with 5 bases between. Germline V lookup: CDR1 SGHRS, CDR2 YFSETQ. This CDR3 contains 13 residues. The CDR3 loop is CASSLRVTGELFF. The CDR3 DNA reads as TGCGCCAGCAGCTTGCGGGTCACCGGGGAGCTGTTTTTT.

This clonotype has ten or more counts. V and J are TRBV6-5 and TRBJ2-5; possible D gene TRBD2, 5 bases. The ends were cut back, 6 bases at V and 9 bases at J, with 11 bases in the middle. The CDR3 extends over 11 amino acids. Germline lookup yields CDR1 MNHEY and CDR2 SVGAGI. The CDR3 sequence: CASSEYGAQYF. The CDR3 nucleotides read TGTGCCAGCAGCGAATACGGGGCCCAGTACTTC.